This passage covers 30 T cell receptor beta chains from one sample sequenced in a study of T cell responses to AZD1222 COVID-19 vaccine. Some clones are missing from TCRdb's copy, which holds only in-frame ones; the method was immunoSEQ multiplex PCR. The sample holds some 110,000 clones, about 90% seen once. The sequencing used peripheral blood, collected on day 0 of AZD1222 vaccination. These receptors were obtained from an adult in good health.

The V gene is TRBV18, the J gene TRBJ1-6; perhaps TRBD1 as D (5 bases). The CDR3 is 15 residues long. Trimming stripped 6 bases from V and 9 bases from J, with 18 bases between. Germline V gene data show CDR1 as KGHSH and CDR2 as LQKENI. This CDR3 reads CASSGTGTLGSPLHF. The CDR3 coding sequence is TGTGCCAGCTCGGGTACAGGCACTTTGGGTTCACCCCTCCACTTT.

V usage is TRBV6-2 or TRBV6-3 and J usage is TRBJ2-7, with no clear D. Between the trimmed V and J ends, which lost 3 bases and 3 bases, there was a span of 15 bases. The germline CDR1 and CDR2 sequences are MNHEY and SVGEGT. This CDR3 region has 15 residues. In DNA form, the CDR3 reads TGTGCCAGCAGTTATGGAGTGGGATCCAGCTACGAGCAGTACTTC. Translation: CASSYGVGSSYEQYF.

This clone was seen a single time. For the CDR3, the DNA is TGCAGCGTTGAACTTTTCGGAAACACCATATATTTT. Translating it yields CSVELFGNTIYF. The chain has TRBV29-1 and TRBJ1-3; unclear D gene. CDR1 and CDR2 from the germline V gene are SQVTM and ANQGSEA. The CDR3 is 12 residues long. Trimming cost V 2 bases and J 4 bases, with 6 bases left between them.

V usage is TRBV28 and J usage is TRBJ2-7; 9 bases fit TRBD1. CDR1 is MDHEN, CDR2 SYDVKM, per germline. This CDR3 region has 16 residues. With V trimmed by 1 base and J by 3 bases, 7 bases remained unmatched. Here the CDR3 DNA reads TGTGCCAGCAGTTTATCACCGGGACAGGGACGCTACGAGCAGTACTTC. This codes for CASSLSPGQGRYEQYF.

V usage is TRBV2 and J usage is TRBJ2-5; maybe TRBD2 (6 bases). Trimming removed 7 bases at V and 2 bases at J, with 11 bases between. Germline CDR1 is SNHLY and CDR2 is FYNNEI. The CDR3 runs to 13 residues. CDR3 coding DNA: TGTGCCAGCAACGTAGCGGATCAAGAGACCCAGTACTTC. This sequence encodes CASNVADQETQYF.

The gene calls are TRBV6-1 and TRBJ2-7; D perhaps matches TRBD2 (5 bases). CDR3 length equals 14 residues. Deletions cut 0 bases from V and 8 bases from J, with 14 bases between. Germline lookup yields CDR1 MNHNS and CDR2 SASEGT. The CDR3 DNA is TGTGCCAGCAGTGAAGCGGGATCGGGGTTGAAGCAGTACTTC. Translating gives CASSEAGSGLKQYF.

V is TRBV27 and J is TRBJ1-2, with 8 bases fitting TRBD1. CDR3 size: 17 residues. Looked up from germline, CDR1 is MNHEY and CDR2 is SMNVEV (reference sequence). Losses at the gene ends were 5 bases for V and 2 bases for J; bases not matched to a gene: 13. CDR3 in amino acids: CASSRGQESPLNYGYTF. The CDR3 DNA follows: TGTGCCAGCAGTCGGGGACAGGAGAGTCCTTTAAACTATGGCTACACCTTC.

The chain recombines TRBV5-1 with TRBJ2-2, with D maybe TRBD1 (5 bases). Germline V lookup: CDR1 SGHRS, CDR2 YFSETQ. V gave up 4 bases and J gave up 3 bases, with 7 bases separating them. The CDR3 runs to 13 residues. The CDR3 DNA is TGCGCCAGCAGCGGGGCCGACACCGGGGAGCTGTTTTTT. This codes for CASSGADTGELFF.

V is TRBV1 and J is TRBJ1-2. TRBV1 is an annotated pseudogene. CDR3 length: 14 residues. CDR3: CTSSQDRAGYGYTF. The CDR3 DNA reads TGCACCAGCAGCCAAGATCGGGCAGGCTATGGCTACACCTTC.

The chain is built from TRBV4-1 and TRBJ2-2; 9 nucleotides match TRBD2. Per the germline V gene, CDR1 is MGHRA and CDR2 is YSYEKL. The trim removed 4 bases at V and 4 bases at J, leaving 22 bases unmatched. This CDR3 is 21 amino acids long. The CDR3 coding sequence is TGCGCCAGCAGCCCAAAGAGGTATGGTAGCGGGGGAAGCGGCGGCACCGGGGAGCTGTTTTTT. It is translated as CASSPKRYGSGGSGGTGELFF.

The V call is TRBV3-1 (or the pseudogene TRBV3-2), the J call TRBJ1-6, with 7 bases identical to TRBD1. There are 15 residues in the CDR3. Per germline, CDR1 LGHDT and CDR2 YNNKEL (reference sequence). After removal of 7 bases from V and 12 bases from J, the junction contained 15 bases not matched to a gene. CDR3 in amino acids: CASTTGAPLLEPLHF. CDR3 nucleotides: TGTGCCAGCACTACAGGGGCTCCCTTATTGGAACCCCTCCACTTT.

V gene TRBV10-3 combines with J gene TRBJ2-1, with D perhaps matching TRBD1 (6 bases). V lost 10 bases to trimming and J lost 8 bases, with 15 bases between them. This CDR3 has 12 amino acids. The germline gives CDR1 ENHRY, CDR2 SYGVKD. The CDR3 protein is CATLTGSHEQFF. In DNA form, the CDR3 reads TGTGCCACACTAACAGGGTCTCATGAGCAGTTCTTC.

The V gene is TRBV6-1, the J gene TRBJ2-1, with 8 positions matching TRBD1. The CDR3 sequence is 16 residues long. With V trimmed by 4 bases and J by 9 bases, 14 bases remained unmatched. Germline V gene lookup returns CDR1 MNHNS and CDR2 SASEGT. The CDR3 sequence: CASSGKETGTGGEQFF. DNA of the CDR3: TGTGCCAGCAGTGGAAAGGAGACTGGTACAGGGGGTGAGCAGTTCTTC.

The V gene is TRBV2, the J gene TRBJ1-4, with unresolved D. Trimming took off 10 bases at V and 4 bases at J, with 13 bases between the two ends. CDR3 length: 13 residues. Germline V CDR1 and CDR2: SNHLY, FYNNEI. CDR3 loop: CATRTAGNEKLFF. CDR3 in DNA: TGTGCCACAAGGACGGCCGGTAATGAAAAACTGTTTTTT.

The CDR3 coding sequence is TGCGCCAGCAGTCTGGCGGACAGGGGGGAAAAACTGTTTTTT. Protein sequence: CASSLADRGEKLFF. The genes are TRBV4-1 and TRBJ1-4; 10 positions match TRBD1. J lost 8 bases, V lost 6 bases, and 6 bases had no gene match. From germline, CDR1 is MGHRA and CDR2 YSYEKL. CDR3 length equals 14 residues.

The chain combines TRBV3-1 (or the pseudogene TRBV3-2) with TRBJ2-5; D is ambiguous. V was pared by 1 base and J by 8 bases, with 14 bases between. This CDR3 comprises 14 residues. Per the germline V gene, CDR1 is LGHDT and CDR2 is YNNKEL (reference sequence). CDR3: CASSQGPTSSTQYF. CDR3 sequence (DNA): TGTGCCAGCAGCCAAGGTCCCACCTCAAGTACCCAGTACTTC.

The chain joins TRBV6-5 to TRBJ2-1; a possible D gene is TRBD2 (6 bases). The germline V gene has CDR1 MNHEY and CDR2 SVGAGI. The CDR3 is made up of 15 amino acids. Trimming took 0 bases from V and 10 from J, leaving 16 bases between them. This CDR3 is CASSYSAVEGGEQFF. CDR3 coding DNA: TGTGCCAGCAGTTACTCGGCAGTCGAGGGAGGAGAGCAGTTCTTC.

This clone was seen a handful of times. V and J are TRBV28 and TRBJ2-6, with D perhaps TRBD2 (6 bases). The germline gives CDR1 MDHEN, CDR2 SYDVKM. This CDR3 spans 14 amino acids. Trimming stripped 8 bases from V and 1 base from J, with 9 bases between. The CDR3: CASDRGSGANVLTF. CDR3 nucleotides: TGTGCCAGCGATCGGGGGTCTGGGGCCAACGTCCTGACTTTC. The full variable domain, its missing parts supplied by reference TRBV28 and TRBJ2-6, is DVKVTQSSRYLVKRTGEKVFLECVQDMDHENMFWYRQDPGLGLRLIYFSYDVKMKEKGDIPEGYSVSREKKERFSLILESASTNQTSMYLCASDRGSGANVLTFGAGSRLTVL.

The chain carries TRBV7-2 and TRBJ2-1; D remains unclear. Germline lookup yields CDR1 SGHTA and CDR2 FQGNSA. There are 13 residues in the CDR3. The germline V and J ends were trimmed by 1 base and 2 bases, with 3 bases remaining between them. The CDR3 protein is CASSLGAYNEQFF. Here the CDR3 DNA reads TGTGCCAGCAGCTTAGGGGCCTACAATGAGCAGTTCTTC.

The chain is built from TRBV10-3 and TRBJ2-1; TRBD2 agrees at 9 bases. The V gene end was trimmed by 10 bases and the J gene end by 5 bases; junction bases not matched to a gene: 9. CDR3 length: 14 residues. The germline CDR1 and CDR2 sequences are ENHRY and SYGVKD. CDR3 sequence: CATLMSGGHNEQFF. CDR3 nucleotides: TGTGCCACCTTGATGAGCGGGGGGCACAATGAGCAGTTCTTC.

The rearrangement uses TRBV5-3 and TRBJ2-1, with D unresolved. TRBV5-3 is assigned to the ORF class and has an uncertain function. CDR3 length: 14 amino acids. V lost 4 bases to trimming and J lost 13 bases, with 21 bases between them. In nucleotides, the CDR3 is TGTGCCAGAAGCACTTCCCTCCTACGTTTGGTCCAGTTCTTC. Protein sequence: CARSTSLLRLVQFF.

The J gene is TRBJ2-3, the V gene TRBV5-1, with no clear D. CDR3 length equals 16 residues. V dropped 2 bases and J dropped 2 bases, with 15 bases sitting between them. Germline V CDR1 and CDR2: SGHRS, YFSETQ. In DNA form, the CDR3 reads TGCGCCAGCAGCTTCCCAGACGCACCGTCCACAGATACGCAGTATTTT. Amino acid sequence: CASSFPDAPSTDTQYF.

The V call is TRBV5-1, the J call TRBJ2-3, with 8 bases lining up with TRBD2. The germline CDR1 and CDR2 sequences are SGHRS and YFSETQ. V was pared by 4 bases and J by 2 bases, with 6 bases of the junction left unmatched. The CDR3 spans 15 residues. DNA for the CDR3: TGCGCCAGCAGCCCACGGGGGGGCGTCACAGATACGCAGTATTTT. This codes for CASSPRGGVTDTQYF.

The V and J genes are TRBV6-4 and TRBJ2-7; D ambiguous. There are 9 residues in the CDR3. Germline loops: CDR1 MRHNA, CDR2 SNTAGT. Between the trimmed V and J ends, which lost 7 bases and 5 bases, there was a span of 3 bases. The CDR3 DNA reads TGTGCCAGCATCCACGAGCAGTACTTC. Amino acids: CASIHEQYF.

This clone was detected only once. This chain joins TRBV19 and TRBJ2-7; D uncertain. The length of the CDR3 is 14 residues. The V gene lost 3 bases and the J gene lost 2 bases, with 11 bases spanning the gap. CDR1 is LNHDA and CDR2 is SQIVND in the germline V gene (reference sequence). CDR3: CASSIFGQTYEQYF. The CDR3, as DNA: TGTGCCAGTAGTATTTTCGGGCAAACCTACGAGCAGTACTTC. The whole variable domain, filled in from reference TRBV19 and TRBJ2-7, reads DGGITQSPKYLFRKEGQNVTLSCEQNLNHDAMYWYRQDPGQGLRLIYYSQIVNDFQKGDIAEGYSVSREKKESFPLTVTSAQKNPTAFYLCASSIFGQTYEQYFGPGTRLTVT.

This chain links TRBV19 with TRBJ1-6; D is uncertain. From germline, CDR1 is LNHDA and CDR2 SQIVND (reference sequence). V lost 3 bases to trimming and J lost 5 bases, with 11 bases between them. The CDR3 totals 15 residues. CDR3 bases: TGTGCCAGTAGTATCAAGCCGGCTAATAATTCACCCCTCCACTTT. It translates to CASSIKPANNSPLHF.

This clone came up a few times. V is TRBV28 and J is TRBJ2-2, with TRBD2 identical over 11 bases. The CDR3 runs to 16 residues. Germline V CDR1 and CDR2: MDHEN, SYDVKM. J lost 2 bases, V lost 2 bases, and 1 base had no gene match. The CDR3 DNA is TGTGCCAGCAGTTTAACTAGCGGGAGTAACACCGGGGAGCTGTTTTTT. Protein sequence: CASSLTSGSNTGELFF.

The V gene is TRBV6-5, the J gene TRBJ2-7; D is unresolved. The CDR3 sequence is 13 residues long. V was shortened by 6 bases and J by 6 bases, with 15 bases between the two germline ends. CDR1 and CDR2 (germline): MNHEY, SVGAGI. CDR3 bases: TGTGCCAGCAGCCCCCGTTGGCCATCCGAGCAGTACTTC. Its protein is CASSPRWPSEQYF.

The V gene is TRBV10-3, the J gene TRBJ2-3; 9 bases are shared with TRBD2. Per the germline V gene, CDR1 is ENHRY and CDR2 is SYGVKD. V dropped 3 bases and J dropped 5; count of bases not matched to a gene: 12. CDR3 length: 17 residues. CDR3 DNA: TGTGCCATCAGTGATCCATCCGTAGCGGGAGCGGGAGATACGCAGTATTTT. Translation gives CAISDPSVAGAGDTQYF.

This clone was counted between two and nine times. V is TRBV3-1 (or the pseudogene TRBV3-2) and J is TRBJ1-6, with D uncertain. CDR1 is LGHDT, CDR2 YNNKEL, per germline (reference sequence). V lost 4 bases and J lost 9, with 13 bases in between. The CDR3 totals 14 residues. The CDR3 loop reads CASSPRHPRSPLHF. As DNA, the CDR3 is TGTGCCAGCAGCCCACGGCACCCACGTTCACCCCTCCACTTT.